The 29 T cell receptor beta chains below were found in one sample sequenced in a study of PD-L1 blockade in urothelial cancer. Assay used: immunoSEQ multiplex PCR; TCRdb lists only in-frame clones, some missing. The data contain 15,000 to 20,000 clones, 87% of them singletons. Sequences were derived from PBMCs, sampled around atezolizumab (anti-PD-L1) treatment. These receptors came from a man aged 45 to 65 with urothelial cancer.

A single count supports this clone. This chain connects TRBV11-2 to TRBJ2-1, with 11 bases matching TRBD2. This CDR3 comprises 15 residues. V trimming: 5 bases; J trimming: 7 bases; junction bases outside the gene matches: 7. Germline V gene data show CDR1 as SGHAT and CDR2 as FQNNGV. The CDR3 is CASSPGTSGLNEQFF. CDR3 in DNA: TGTGCCAGCAGCCCCGGGACTAGCGGCCTAAATGAGCAGTTCTTC.

The J gene is TRBJ2-3, the V gene TRBV5-1; weak D call: TRBD2 (5 bases). Trimming left V 4 bases short and J 3 bases short, with 18 bases between. Germline CDR1 reads SGHRS; CDR2 reads YFSETQ. This CDR3 is 16 amino acids long. CDR3 amino acids: CASSPRGRSGTDTQYF. DNA of the CDR3: TGCGCCAGCAGCCCCCGAGGGCGGTCGGGTACAGATACGCAGTATTTT.

This clone was counted a single time. The J gene is TRBJ2-7, the V gene TRBV29-1; 7 bases fit TRBD2. There are 12 residues in the CDR3. V lost 4 bases to trimming and J lost 3 bases; unmatched junction nucleotides: 3. The V gene's germline CDR1 is SQVTM and CDR2 ANQGSEA. The CDR3, as DNA: TGCAGCGTTGGGGAGGGAGTCTACGAGCAGTACTTC. Translated, it gives CSVGEGVYEQYF.

V usage is TRBV4-1 and J usage is TRBJ2-7; D call uncertain. The CDR3 totals 14 residues. The germline V gene has CDR1 MGHRA and CDR2 YSYEKL. V was cut by 1 base and J by 7 bases, with 14 bases left in between. For the CDR3, the DNA is TGCGCCAGCAGCCAAGTGTCGATGACGAGGGAGCAGTACTTC. As protein: CASSQVSMTREQYF.

The chain carries TRBV2 and TRBJ1-3; 8 bases fit TRBD1. This CDR3 is built from 13 residues. With 6 bases clipped from V and 4 bases from J, the junction kept 2 bases outside the gene matches. CDR1 is SNHLY, CDR2 FYNNEI, per germline. CDR3 amino acids: CASSRTGGNTIYF. The CDR3 DNA reads TGTGCCAGCAGCCGGACAGGGGGAAACACCATATATTTT. The variable domain in full, completed from reference TRBV2 and TRBJ1-3, reads EPEVTQTPSHQVTQMGQEVILRCVPISNHLYFYWYRQILGQKVEFLVSFYNNEISEKSEIFDDQFSVERPDGSNFTLKIRSTKLEDSAMYFCASSRTGGNTIYFGEGSWLTVV.

The chain is built from TRBV19 and TRBJ2-7; D perhaps matches TRBD1 (6 bases). The CDR3 length is 12 residues. Between the trimmed V and J ends, which lost 7 bases and 3 bases, there was a span of 10 bases. The germline V gene encodes CDR1 LNHDA and CDR2 SQIVND (reference sequence). The CDR3 nucleotides read TGTGCCAGTATAGGGACAAGCTACGAGCAGTACTTC. It codes for CASIGTSYEQYF.

The chain joins TRBV7-3 to TRBJ2-1; TRBD2 might be the D (6 bases). CDR3 length: 14 amino acids. Germline assignment: CDR1 SGHTA and CDR2 FQGTGA. V dropped 2 bases and J dropped 6 bases, with 11 bases sitting between them. CDR3 nucleotide sequence: TGTGCCAGCAGCTTAGGTTGGCGGGGCAATGAGCAGTTCTTC. It yields the protein CASSLGWRGNEQFF.

J is TRBJ2-5 and V is TRBV6-5; 9 bases map to TRBD1. CDR1 and CDR2 (germline): MNHEY, SVGAGI. The CDR3 length is 14 residues. V gave up 7 bases and J gave up 5 bases; unmatched junction bases: 8. Here the CDR3 reads CASNQQGAGETQYF. DNA of the CDR3: TGTGCCAGCAACCAACAGGGGGCGGGCGAGACCCAGTACTTC.

The chain couples TRBV2 to TRBJ2-5, with 8 bases lining up with TRBD2. This CDR3 is 15 amino acids long. V lost 1 base and J lost 5; bases outside the gene matches: 6. Germline V lookup: CDR1 SNHLY, CDR2 FYNNEI. CDR3 bases: TGTGCCAGCAGTGAAGAAGCGGGGGCCGGGGAGACCCAGTACTTC. Translated: CASSEEAGAGETQYF.

The chain uses TRBV11-2 and TRBJ2-2, with unresolved D. The CDR3 loop spans 14 amino acids. V was shortened by 5 bases and J by 6 bases, with 13 bases between the two germline ends. The germline V gene encodes CDR1 SGHAT and CDR2 FQNNGV. CDR3 loop: CASSTALVSGELFF. CDR3 DNA: TGTGCCAGCAGCACGGCGCTAGTCTCCGGGGAGCTGTTTTTT.

V gene TRBV7-6 combines with J gene TRBJ1-3, with D possibly being TRBD1 (6 bases). V lost 9 bases to trimming and J lost 9 bases, with 30 bases between them. The CDR3 loop spans 17 amino acids. Germline V CDR1 and CDR2: SGHVS, FNYEAQ. CDR3: CASGWSGASEGESTIYF. The CDR3 nucleotides are TGTGCCAGTGGCTGGTCAGGAGCCTCTGAGGGGGAAAGCACCATATATTTT. Supplemented by reference TRBV7-6 and TRBJ1-3, the full variable domain reads GAGVSQSPRYKVTKRGQDVALRCDPISGHVSLYWYRQALGQGPEFLTYFNYEAQQDKSGLPNDRFSAERPEGSISTLTIQRTEQRDSAMYRCASGWSGASEGESTIYFGEGSWLTVV.

This rearrangement joins TRBV29-1 to TRBJ2-7, with 8 bases lining up with TRBD1. Germline V gives CDR1 SQVTM, CDR2 ANQGSEA. The CDR3 has 12 amino acids. V dropped 6 bases and J dropped 2; count of bases not matched to a gene: 3. CDR3 amino acids: CSVLQGAYEQYF. The CDR3 nucleotides are TGCAGCGTCCTACAGGGGGCCTACGAGCAGTACTTC.

The V gene is TRBV9, the J gene TRBJ1-1; D is ambiguous. Between the trimmed V and J ends, which lost 4 bases and 0 bases, there was a span of 13 bases. Germline V gives CDR1 SGDLS, CDR2 YYNGEE. The CDR3 extends over 15 amino acids. CDR3 bases: TGTGCCAGCAGCCCAACACAAGTAATGAACACTGAAGCTTTCTTT. Its protein is CASSPTQVMNTEAFF.

This chain uses TRBV28 with TRBJ1-5; maybe TRBD1 (6 bases). This CDR3 is 14 amino acids long. Per the germline V gene, CDR1 is MDHEN and CDR2 is SYDVKM. V lost 8 bases to trimming and J lost 5 bases, with 16 bases between them. As DNA, the CDR3 is TGTGCCAGCGGCCTAAGACAGGCTTATCAGCCCCAGCATTTT. Amino acids: CASGLRQAYQPQHF.

The chain couples TRBV6-5 to TRBJ2-7, with 8 nucleotides matching TRBD1. With V trimmed by 6 bases and J by 6 bases, 7 bases remained unmatched. The germline V gene encodes CDR1 MNHEY and CDR2 SVGAGI. CDR3 length: 13 residues. CDR3 DNA: TGTGCCAGCAGGATATCCACAGGGGGCGAGCAGTACTTC. This sequence encodes CASRISTGGEQYF.

The chain combines TRBV10-3 with TRBJ2-7; the match to TRBD2 covers 14 bases. Germline lookup yields CDR1 ENHRY and CDR2 SYGVKD. The length of the CDR3 is 14 residues. The V and J ends lost 5 bases and 4 bases, in that order; junction bases with no gene match: 1. The CDR3 region has the DNA TGTGCCATCAGTAGACTAGCGGGAGGGTACGAGCAGTACTTC. It encodes CAISRLAGGYEQYF.

This chain links TRBV27 with TRBJ2-7; 8 nucleotides agree with TRBD1. V lost 6 bases to trimming and J lost 3 bases; unmatched junction nucleotides: 7. This CDR3 comprises 14 residues. The germline gives CDR1 MNHEY, CDR2 SMNVEV (reference sequence). CDR3 nucleotide sequence: TGTGCCAGCAGCGGACGACAGGGGTTCTACGAGCAGTACTTC. It yields the protein CASSGRQGFYEQYF.

The chain is built from TRBV4-1 and TRBJ1-6; 7 positions agree with TRBD1. The ends lost 0 bases at V and 5 bases at J; junction bases unmatched: 7. This CDR3 comprises 17 residues. CDR1 and CDR2 from the germline V gene are MGHRA and YSYEKL. The CDR3 DNA follows: TGCGCCAGCAGCCAAGATCGGTCACAGGGGAATAATTCACCCCTCCACTTT. The encoded protein is CASSQDRSQGNNSPLHF.

The chain employs TRBV6-4 and TRBJ1-4; a possible D gene is TRBD1 (6 bases). V was shortened by 3 bases and J by 5 bases, with 16 bases between the two germline ends. Germline V gene sequence: CDR1 MRHNA, CDR2 SNTAGT. This CDR3 has 16 amino acids. The CDR3 sequence: CASSDSLRGGNEKLFF. The CDR3 DNA is TGTGCCAGCAGTGATTCCTTAAGGGGGGGCAATGAAAAACTGTTTTTT.

CDR3 sequence reads: CASRPLGLPNTEAFF. Written as DNA, the CDR3 is TGTGCCAGCCGGCCGTTGGGACTTCCGAACACTGAAGCTTTCTTT. V usage is TRBV27 and J usage is TRBJ1-1, with D perhaps matching TRBD1 (5 bases). The length of the CDR3 is 15 residues. With 8 bases removed from V and 1 base from J, the gap between germline ends came to 17 bases. Germline-derived CDR1 and CDR2 are MNHEY and SMNVEV (reference sequence).

The chain is built from TRBV11-3 and TRBJ2-2; tentative D call: TRBD1 (6 bases). This CDR3 comprises 14 residues. V was clipped by 1 base and J by 5 bases, with 8 bases between them. Germline assignment: CDR1 SGHNT and CDR2 YENEEA. For the CDR3, the DNA is TGTGCCAGCAGCTTAGTCCAGGGGACCGGGGAGCTGTTTTTT. Its translation: CASSLVQGTGELFF. The full variable domain, completed using reference TRBV11-3 and TRBJ2-2, is EAGVVQSPRYKIIEKKQPVAFWCNPISGHNTLYWYLQNLGQGPELLIRYENEEAVDDSQLPKDRFSAERLKGVDSTLKIQPAELGDSAVYLCASSLVQGTGELFFGEGSRLTVL.

This clone was seen a handful of times. The chain links TRBV6-1 to TRBJ2-4; D unresolved. This CDR3 region has 16 residues. Between the trimmed V and J ends, which lost 4 bases and 0 bases, there was a span of 13 bases. Germline V gene lookup returns CDR1 MNHNS and CDR2 SASEGT. CDR3 coding DNA: TGTGCCAGCAGTGCCGACTCCAAGCTAGCCAAAAACATTCAGTACTTC. Amino acids: CASSADSKLAKNIQYF.

The chain combines TRBV10-3 with TRBJ2-1; D gene uncertain. From germline, CDR1 is ENHRY and CDR2 SYGVKD. The ends were cut back, 6 bases at V and 4 bases at J, with 7 bases in the middle. The CDR3 is 12 amino acids. The CDR3 region has the DNA TGTGCCATCAGCCCAGGTTACAATGAGCAGTTCTTC. Encoded protein: CAISPGYNEQFF.

V usage is TRBV27 and J usage is TRBJ2-1, with TRBD2 matching 7 bases. Germline values: CDR1 MNHEY, CDR2 SMNVEV (reference sequence). V lost 7 bases and J lost 3; bases outside the gene matches: 6. This CDR3 region has 14 residues. CDR3 in amino acids: CASTRLALYNEQFF. The DNA of the CDR3 is TGTGCCAGCACGAGACTAGCCCTCTACAATGAGCAGTTCTTC.

The chain employs TRBV7-8 and TRBJ1-1; 7 bases are shared with TRBD1. Looked up from germline, CDR1 is SGHVS and CDR2 is FQNEAQ. CDR3 length: 15 residues. Trimming cost V 5 bases and J 4 bases; bases outside gene matches: 10. The CDR3 DNA sequence: TGTGCCAGCAGCCCCCGGGACAGCCCTGCCACTGAAGCTTTCTTT. Protein product: CASSPRDSPATEAFF. Complete variable domain (other parts from reference TRBV7-8 and TRBJ1-1): GAGVSQSPRYKVAKRGQDVALRCDPISGHVSLFWYQQALGQGPEFLTYFQNEAQLDKSGLPSDRFFAERPEGSVSTLKIQRTQQEDSAVYLCASSPRDSPATEAFFGQGTRLTVV.

This chain joins TRBV7-9 and TRBJ2-1; D might be TRBD1 (6 bases). Trimming shortened V by 1 base and J by 2 bases, and 21 bases separated the two germline ends. The CDR3 runs 19 residues. Germline V lookup: CDR1 SEHNR, CDR2 FQNEAQ (reference sequence). This CDR3 reads CASSLGGVLGGVTYNEQFF. As DNA, the CDR3 is TGTGCCAGCAGCTTAGGAGGGGTATTAGGGGGTGTCACCTACAATGAGCAGTTCTTC.

The V gene is TRBV6-1, the J gene TRBJ1-2, with TRBD1 identical over 8 bases. Germline trimming cut 2 bases from V and 4 bases from J; bases unmatched to any gene: 6. The germline V gene has CDR1 MNHNS and CDR2 SASEGT. The length of the CDR3 is 15 residues. The CDR3 DNA reads as TGTGCCAGCAGTGAAACCAGGGGGCAGCCCTATGGCTACACCTTC. Residues: CASSETRGQPYGYTF.

This chain joins TRBV5-4 and TRBJ2-1, with D unresolved. The CDR3 is 16 residues long. V lost 1 base to trimming and J lost 2 bases, with 13 bases between them. Germline V CDR1 and CDR2: SGHNT, YYREEE (reference sequence). CDR3 in amino acids: CASSLPQSVPYNEQFF. In DNA form, the CDR3 reads TGTGCCAGCAGCTTGCCCCAATCGGTCCCCTACAATGAGCAGTTCTTC.

This chain links TRBV11-2 with TRBJ2-3, with 9 positions matching TRBD1. Trimming at V came to 0 bases and at J to 3 bases, leaving 7 bases not matched to a gene. Germline V gives CDR1 SGHAT, CDR2 FQNNGV. The CDR3 runs 17 residues. CDR3 nucleotide sequence: TGTGCCAGCAGCTTAGAGGGGGGGACAGGGAGGACAGATACGCAGTATTTT. Protein sequence: CASSLEGGTGRTDTQYF.